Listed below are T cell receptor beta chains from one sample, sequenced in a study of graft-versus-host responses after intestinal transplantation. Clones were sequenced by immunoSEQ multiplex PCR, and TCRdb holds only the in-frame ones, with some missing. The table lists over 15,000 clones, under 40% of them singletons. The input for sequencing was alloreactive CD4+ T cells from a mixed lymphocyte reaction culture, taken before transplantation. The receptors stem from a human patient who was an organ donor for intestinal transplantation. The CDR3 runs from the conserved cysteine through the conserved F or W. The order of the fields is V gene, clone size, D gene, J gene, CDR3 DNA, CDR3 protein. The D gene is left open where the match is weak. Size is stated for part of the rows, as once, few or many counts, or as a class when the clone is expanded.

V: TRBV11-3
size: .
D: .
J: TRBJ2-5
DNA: TGTGCCAGCAGCCGACCGAGCGGCGGGGAGACCCAGTACTTC
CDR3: CASSRPSGGETQYF

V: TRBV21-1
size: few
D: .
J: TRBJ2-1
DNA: TGTGCCAGCAGCAAAGTCCCCACTAGCGGGAGGCAGTTCTTC
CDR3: CASSKVPTSGRQFF

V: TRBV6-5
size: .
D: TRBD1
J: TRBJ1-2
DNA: TGTGCCAGCAGGCGGGACAGGGGGCGACATGGCTACACCTTC
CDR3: CASRRDRGRHGYTF

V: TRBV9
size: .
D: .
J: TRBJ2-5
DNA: TGTGCCAGCAGTGCGGAGACCCAGTACTTC
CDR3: CASSAETQYF

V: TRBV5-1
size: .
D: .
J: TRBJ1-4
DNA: TGCGCCAGCAGCTTGGGCGGCAGCACCCGAAATGAAAAACTGTTTTTT
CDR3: CASSLGGSTRNEKLFF

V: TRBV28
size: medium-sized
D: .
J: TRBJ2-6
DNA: TGTGCCAGCAGTTCCCCAAGGGGGTCCGGGGCCAACGTCCTGACTTTC
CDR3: CASSSPRGSGANVLTF

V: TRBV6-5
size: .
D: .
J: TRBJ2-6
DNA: TGTGCCAGCAGTAGGCTAGCTGGGGCCAACGTCCTGACTTTC
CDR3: CASSRLAGANVLTF

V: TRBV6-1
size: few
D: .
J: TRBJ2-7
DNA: TGTGCCAGCAAATTGGGCAGGGCTTGGGAGCAGTACTTC
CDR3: CASKLGRAWEQYF

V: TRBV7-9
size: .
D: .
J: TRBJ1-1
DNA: TGTGCCAGTGTTGGCGGAGTGAACACTGAAGCTTTCTTT
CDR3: CASVGGVNTEAFF

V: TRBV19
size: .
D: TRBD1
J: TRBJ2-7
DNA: TGTGCCAGTAGTAGGACAGGGAGCTCCTACGAGCAGTACTTC
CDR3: CASSRTGSSYEQYF

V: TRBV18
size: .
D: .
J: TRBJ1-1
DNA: TGTGCCAGCTCACAGGGGTCCGACACTGAAGCTTTCTTT
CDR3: CASSQGSDTEAFF

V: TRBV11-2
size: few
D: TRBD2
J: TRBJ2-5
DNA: TGTGCCAGCAGCTCCGGCCCCGGGGGGGAGACCCAGTACTTC
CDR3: CASSSGPGGETQYF

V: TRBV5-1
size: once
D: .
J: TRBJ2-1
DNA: TGCGCCAGCAGCGTGGCGGGGGGGACAGGGAATGAGCAGTTCTTC
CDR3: CASSVAGGTGNEQFF

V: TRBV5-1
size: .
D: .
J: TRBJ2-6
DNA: TGCGCCAGCAGCTTGGCCTCTGACTCTGGGGCCAACGTCCTGACTTTC
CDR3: CASSLASDSGANVLTF

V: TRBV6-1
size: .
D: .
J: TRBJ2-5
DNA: TGTGCCAGCAGTGCAGGGCGAGGGGGCCAAGAGACCCAGTACTTC
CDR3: CASSAGRGGQETQYF

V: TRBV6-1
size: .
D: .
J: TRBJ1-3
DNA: TGTGCCAGCAGTTCTAATGGAAACACCATATATTTT
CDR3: CASSSNGNTIYF

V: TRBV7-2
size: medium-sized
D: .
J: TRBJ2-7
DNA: TGTGCCAGCAGCTTAGCTGGCAAAGCCTACGAGCAGTACTTC
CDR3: CASSLAGKAYEQYF

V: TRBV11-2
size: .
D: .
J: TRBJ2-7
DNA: TGTGCCAGCAGCTTTCGAACGGCCTACGAGCAGTACTTC
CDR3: CASSFRTAYEQYF